One sample yielded the 10 T cell receptor beta chains listed below, sequenced in a study of blood T cells in healthy people across ages. Next came a second PCR, run for about 7 to 12 cycles, which used a sample-barcoded 5' primer along with a J-beta primer mix. TCRdb fed the 5' RACE reads into MiXCR, producing one record per CDR3 protein. This sample carries some 920,000 distinct CDR3 sequences, about 53% of them seen once, and the ten largest clones take 20% to 25%. Specimen: blood. Receptors originate from a woman aged 55 to 70 in good health.

The chain is built from TRBV18 and TRBJ2-3; D not resolved. The CDR3 is made up of 15 amino acids. V was cut by 1 base and J by 0 bases, with 8 bases left in between. Germline assignment: CDR1 KGHSH and CDR2 LQKENI. CDR3 sequence: CASSPLDGSTDTQYF. The CDR3, as DNA: TGTGCCAGCTCACCACTGGACGGAAGCACAGATACGCAGTATTTT.

This clonotype was observed a handful of times. This chain joins TRBV29-1 and TRBJ2-1, with D perhaps matching TRBD1 (6 bases). Per germline, CDR1 SQVTM and CDR2 ANQGSEA. This CDR3 comprises 13 residues. V lost 4 bases to trimming and J lost 9 bases, with 16 bases between them. The DNA for the CDR3 is TGCAGCGTTGCAGGGGAAACGGGCGTTGAGCAGTTCTTC. Translating gives CSVAGETGVEQFF.

This clonotype has at least ten counts. The chain links TRBV20-1 to TRBJ2-5; 7 bases are a match to TRBD2. The CDR3 contains 11 residues. CDR1 is DFQATT and CDR2 is SNEGSKA in the germline V gene (reference sequence). The CDR3 DNA reads as TGCAGCGCGAGCGGGAAAGAGACCCAGTACTTC. Its protein is CSASGKETQYF.

The chain has TRBV6-1 and TRBJ2-4, with 9 bases fitting TRBD1. J gave up 7 bases and V 2 bases, and 6 bases lay outside the gene matches. The CDR3 extends over 15 amino acids. Looked up from germline, CDR1 is MNHNS and CDR2 is SASEGT. CDR3 nucleotides: TGTGCCAGCAGTGAACCCCGGGACAGGGCCAACATTCAGTACTTC. This translates into CASSEPRDRANIQYF.

The V call is TRBV20-1, the J call TRBJ2-3, with TRBD1 matching 7 bases. The germline V gene has CDR1 DFQATT and CDR2 SNEGSKA (reference sequence). The J segment lost 10 bases and the V segment lost 1 base, leaving 11 bases of the junction unmatched. The CDR3 covers 14 residues. DNA of the CDR3: TGCAGTGCTAGAGGTGAGGGGGCCCGGGATCCGCAGTATTTT. This codes for CSARGEGARDPQYF.

A few counts support this clonotype. This chain joins TRBV12-3 or TRBV12-4 and TRBJ2-7; 9 nucleotides line up with TRBD1. CDR3 length: 12 amino acids. V gave up 7 bases and J gave up 6 bases; unmatched junction bases: 4. CDR3 protein: CASTRTGVEQYF. CDR3 bases: TGTGCCAGCACCCGGACAGGGGTCGAGCAGTACTTC.

This clonotype has more than one count but fewer than ten. The chain joins TRBV4-1 to TRBJ1-6, with D perhaps matching TRBD1 (5 bases). Germline V gives CDR1 MGHRA, CDR2 YSYEKL. Trimming took off 1 base at V and 11 bases at J, with 9 bases between the two ends. This CDR3 contains 13 residues. In DNA, the CDR3 is TGCGCCAGCAGCCAAGGGCCGGGGCCACCCCTCCACTTT. Protein: CASSQGPGPPLHF.

This chain uses TRBV12-3 or TRBV12-4 with TRBJ2-3, with 8 bases aligning to TRBD2. CDR3 length: 15 amino acids. V dropped 5 bases and J dropped 2; count of bases not matched to a gene: 6. CDR3 sequence reads: CASSGVAGPTDTQYF. CDR3 DNA sequence: TGTGCCAGCAGTGGAGTAGCGGGGCCCACAGATACGCAGTATTTT.

This chain joins TRBV29-1 and TRBJ1-2; 7 positions match TRBD1. The CDR3 loop spans 11 amino acids. V lost 6 bases to trimming and J lost 5 bases; unmatched junction nucleotides: 3. Germline values: CDR1 SQVTM, CDR2 ANQGSEA. The CDR3 region has the DNA TGCAGCGTAACGACAGGGTATGGCTACACCTTC. Encoded protein: CSVTTGYGYTF.

This clonotype was detected many times. The chain couples TRBV7-2 to TRBJ1-6; possible D gene TRBD1, 6 bases. Germline values: CDR1 SGHTA, CDR2 FQGNSA. V gave up 5 bases and J gave up 9 bases, with 17 bases separating them. This CDR3 has 15 residues. CDR3 nucleotide sequence: TGTGCCAGCAGCGGGGGCCGGACCCCAGGTTCACCCCTCCACTTT. Residues: CASSGGRTPGSPLHF.